What follows describes a single T cell receptor (beta chain). These data come from a study of blood T cell repertoires in COVID-19. Study summary: The United States, Italy and Spain provided the acute and convalescent COVID-19 samples. The analysed material was cDNA or gDNA that came from T cells, B-cell-depleted T cells, or PBMCs.

Deletions cut 5 bases from V and 4 bases from J, with 6 bases between. The length of the CDR3 is 12 residues. Germline V CDR1 and CDR2: MNHEY, SVGEGT. Authors' analysis steps: Reference gene primers were amplified, and this amplification served to estimate nucleated cell counts. Data came from immunoSEQ multiplex PCR; TCRdb stores just in-frame clones and leaves some out. V, J and clone size were drawn from that table, and D and trimming were deduced from the DNA. The sample holds some 190,000 clones, less than 80% seen once. The chain carries TRBV6-2 or TRBV6-3 and TRBJ2-1; TRBD2 might be the D (5 bases). This TCR derives from a woman in her forties or fifties with acute or convalescent COVID-19. The sample taken for sequencing was peripheral blood. CDR3 sequence reads: CASSRGYNEQFF. CDR3 nucleotides: TGTGCCAGCAGTCGGGGTTACAATGAGCAGTTCTTC.